The present T cell receptor beta chain was sequenced within a study of metastatic and nonmetastatic thyroid tumors. TCRdb re-called the PCR reads via MiXCR. In the table there are about 14,000 clones, roughly 28% of which are singletons. Germline loops: CDR1 MDHEN, CDR2 SYDVKM. The CDR3 loop spans 14 amino acids. V was clipped by 3 bases and J by 7 bases; unmatched bases: 4. Not a single patient had been given any form of treatment at any point before undergoing thyroid surgery. The source is a female donor with papillary thyroid cancer or a benign thyroid nodule (not recorded which). Some clones in this sample may be carry-over from other donors' samples. J is TRBJ1-4 and V is TRBV28; 8 nucleotides agree with TRBD1. Sequencing was done on a sample of tumor tissue. CDR3 sequence reads: CASSLQGAGEKLFF. CDR3 DNA: TGTGCCAGCAGTTTGCAGGGGGCAGGTGAAAAACTGTTTTTT.